Sequencing of this T cell receptor beta chain was carried out in a study of cytomegalovirus exposure and HLA in healthy donors. The CDR3 covers 14 residues. Germline-derived CDR1 and CDR2 are SGHRS and YFSETQ. With V trimmed by 5 bases and J by 4 bases, 8 bases remained unmatched. Vbeta (60) and Jbeta (13) primers were used in the PCR. Per the original methods: Some 10 million shared chains were among the 80 million or so unique TCR beta chains that a later analysis counted. Repertoires were generated with immunoSEQ multiplex PCR, while TCRdb's copy carries only in-frame clones and drops some. V, J and clone size reflect that table, while D and trimming were determined from the DNA. The sample has roughly 50,000 clones, and its top ten clones hold less than 2.5%. General study results and limits: Later analysis identified several of the most significant clusters that appeared linked to common viral pathogens. TCR beta sequences numbering over 15,000 were associated with HLA alleles at 0.05 false discovery rate in a later analysis. High specificity and sensitivity for cytomegalovirus status were reported for the classifier.

About this clone: The target antigen is unknown.

This TCR was recovered from a woman in her thirties or forties in good health and CMV-seronegative. The chain has TRBV5-1 and TRBJ1-2, with 7 positions matching TRBD1. The sample taken for sequencing was PBMCs. The CDR3, as DNA: TGCGCCAGCAGACTAACAGGGGATTCCTATGGCTACACCTTC. The encoded protein is CASRLTGDSYGYTF.